This T cell receptor (beta chain) is drawn from a study of T-cell reconstitution after alpha-beta-depleted transplantation in children. Broader study findings: A year had passed since transplant, and T-cell counts and diversity by then came mostly from newly produced T cells. Expanded clones from the graft, numbering several hundred, reportedly supplied alpha-beta T cells about two months after transplant. Certain patients had high TCRbeta diversity at day 60, and it came from recipient T cells and thymic progenitors that survived.

This clonotype has only a few counts. As yet, its antigen is unknown. Molecular barcoding with unique molecular identifiers was used for the TCRbeta library. Using its own MiXCR run on the PCR reads, TCRdb lists one record per CDR3 protein. The repertoire holds around 450,000 distinct CDR3 sequences, with 15% to 20% as singletons. The origin of this receptor is a boy under three years old who had a stem cell transplant for Wiskott-Aldrich syndrome, so the T cells may come from the graft donor. The input for sequencing was PBMCs, mostly from graft donor cells, taken 360 days after TCRalphabeta/CD19-depleted stem cell transplant.

The CDR3 loop is CASSLTGGMETQYF. The CDR3 DNA reads as TGTGCCAGCAGTTTAACAGGGGGTATGGAGACCCAGTACTTC. J is TRBJ2-5 and V is TRBV12-3 or TRBV12-4; 8 bases agree with TRBD1. The CDR3 loop spans 14 amino acids. Germline trimming cut 2 bases from V and 5 bases from J; bases unmatched to any gene: 4.